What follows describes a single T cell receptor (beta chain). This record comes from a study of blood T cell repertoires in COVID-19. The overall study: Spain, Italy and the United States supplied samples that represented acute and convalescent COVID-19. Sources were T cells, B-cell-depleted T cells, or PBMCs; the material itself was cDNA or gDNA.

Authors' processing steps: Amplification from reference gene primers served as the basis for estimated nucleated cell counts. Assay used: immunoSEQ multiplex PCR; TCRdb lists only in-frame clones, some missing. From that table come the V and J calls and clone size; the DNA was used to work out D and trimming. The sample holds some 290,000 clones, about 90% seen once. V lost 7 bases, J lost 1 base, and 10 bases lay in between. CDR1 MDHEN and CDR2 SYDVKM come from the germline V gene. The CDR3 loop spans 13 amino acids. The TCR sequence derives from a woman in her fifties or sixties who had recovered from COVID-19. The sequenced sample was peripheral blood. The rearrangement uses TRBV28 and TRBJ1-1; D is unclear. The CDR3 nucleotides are TGTGCCAGCACCCCCGCGGAGAACACTGAAGCTTTCTTT. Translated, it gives CASTPAENTEAFF. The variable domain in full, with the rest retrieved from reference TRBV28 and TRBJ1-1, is DVKVTQSSRYLVKRTGEKVFLECVQDMDHENMFWYRQDPGLGLRLIYFSYDVKMKEKGDIPEGYSVSREKKERFSLILESASTNQTSMYLCASTPAENTEAFFGQGTRLTVV.